These T cell receptor beta chains were read from a single sample in a study of shared clonotypes between healthy human individuals. Assay: immunoSEQ multiplex PCR; the TCRdb copy retains only in-frame clones and omits some. This sample carries 600,000 to 800,000 clones, 55% to 80% of them seen once, and the ten largest clones take over 1.5%. The sample taken for sequencing was memory CD4+ T cells sorted from blood. These receptors were obtained from a woman under 40 in good health. Both conserved end residues are part of each CDR3. The order of the fields is CDR3 length, V gene, J gene, clone size, D gene, CDR3 DNA, CDR3 protein. The D gene is left open where the match is weak. The listing skips clone size in some rows; elsewhere it reads once, few, many or a size class.

CDR3 length: 14
V gene: TRBV11-2
J gene: TRBJ2-7
clone size: NA
D gene: NA
CDR3 DNA: TGTGCCAGCAGCGCTCCTGTGGGGCCGTACGAGCAGTACTTC
CDR3 protein: CASSAPVGPYEQYF

CDR3 length: 15
V gene: TRBV5-6
J gene: TRBJ2-1
clone size: NA
D gene: NA
CDR3 DNA: TGTGCCAGCAGCTTAGGGGCCGCGGCCTACAATGAGCAGTTCTTC
CDR3 protein: CASSLGAAAYNEQFF

CDR3 length: 16
V gene: TRBV14
J gene: TRBJ2-7
clone size: NA
D gene: NA
CDR3 DNA: TGTGCCAGCAGCCAAGAGGGCAGGCGCCCCTCCTACGAGCAGTACTTC
CDR3 protein: CASSQEGRRPSYEQYF

CDR3 length: 16
V gene: TRBV15
J gene: TRBJ2-5
clone size: few
D gene: TRBD2
CDR3 DNA: TGTGCCACCAGCGGCGGGACTAGCGTTCTGGTGGAGACCCAGTACTTC
CDR3 protein: CATSGGTSVLVETQYF

CDR3 length: 14
V gene: TRBV5-1
J gene: TRBJ2-1
clone size: NA
D gene: TRBD1
CDR3 DNA: TGCGCCAGCAGCTTGGTGGGGACAGACAATGAGCAGTTCTTC
CDR3 protein: CASSLVGTDNEQFF

CDR3 length: 17
V gene: TRBV28
J gene: TRBJ1-5
clone size: NA
D gene: TRBD1
CDR3 DNA: TGTGCCAGCAGGCAAACCCGGACAGGGAGGTTGAATCAGCCCCAGCATTTT
CDR3 protein: CASRQTRTGRLNQPQHF

CDR3 length: 12
V gene: TRBV30
J gene: TRBJ2-3
clone size: NA
D gene: TRBD2
CDR3 DNA: TGTGCCTGGAGAACCGGGACTAGCGGAATCTATTTT
CDR3 protein: CAWRTGTSGIYF

CDR3 length: 15
V gene: TRBV28
J gene: TRBJ2-7
clone size: NA
D gene: TRBD2
CDR3 DNA: TGTGCCAGCAGGTCACTAGCGGGAGGATTCTACGAGCAGTACTTC
CDR3 protein: CASRSLAGGFYEQYF

CDR3 length: 13
V gene: TRBV11-2
J gene: TRBJ1-1
clone size: once
D gene: NA
CDR3 DNA: TGTGCCAGCAGCCCGCCCCCGAACACTGAAGCTTTCTTT
CDR3 protein: CASSPPPNTEAFF

CDR3 length: 13
V gene: TRBV7-2
J gene: TRBJ1-1
clone size: many
D gene: NA
CDR3 DNA: TGTGCCACGGGCGTGACAGCGAACACTGAAGCTTTCTTT
CDR3 protein: CATGVTANTEAFF

CDR3 length: 13
V gene: TRBV28
J gene: TRBJ1-5
clone size: NA
D gene: TRBD1
CDR3 DNA: TGTGCCAGCAGCGGGACAGGGGTCCAGCCCCAGCATTTT
CDR3 protein: CASSGTGVQPQHF

CDR3 length: 13
V gene: TRBV5-1
J gene: TRBJ2-7
clone size: many
D gene: NA
CDR3 DNA: TGCGCCAGCAGCTTGGTACTAGCCCACGAGCAGTACTTC
CDR3 protein: CASSLVLAHEQYF

CDR3 length: 15
V gene: TRBV19
J gene: TRBJ2-3
clone size: NA
D gene: NA
CDR3 DNA: TGTGCCAGTAGTAGCGAGGGGTTGGGCACAGATACGCAGTATTTT
CDR3 protein: CASSSEGLGTDTQYF

CDR3 length: 13
V gene: TRBV19
J gene: TRBJ1-4
clone size: NA
D gene: TRBD1
CDR3 DNA: TGTGCCAGTAGTATCGACAGGGATGAAAAACTGTTTTTT
CDR3 protein: CASSIDRDEKLFF

CDR3 length: 16
V gene: TRBV28
J gene: TRBJ1-5
clone size: few
D gene: TRBD1
CDR3 DNA: TGTGCCAGCAGTTTATCAGCAGGGGGGAGCAATCAGCCCCAGCATTTT
CDR3 protein: CASSLSAGGSNQPQHF

CDR3 length: 12
V gene: TRBV9
J gene: TRBJ1-2
clone size: NA
D gene: NA
CDR3 DNA: TGTGCCAGCAGCGCCCGGAACTATGGCTACACCTTC
CDR3 protein: CASSARNYGYTF

CDR3 length: 13
V gene: TRBV6-1
J gene: TRBJ1-1
clone size: NA
D gene: NA
CDR3 DNA: TGTGCCAGCAGTGAAGCGGGGAGTTTTGAAGCTTTCTTT
CDR3 protein: CASSEAGSFEAFF

CDR3 length: 14
V gene: TRBV19
J gene: TRBJ2-1
clone size: NA
D gene: TRBD2
CDR3 DNA: TGTGCCAGTAGGCCAGCGGGATCCTACAATGAGCAGTTCTTC
CDR3 protein: CASRPAGSYNEQFF

CDR3 length: 13
V gene: TRBV11-3
J gene: TRBJ2-7
clone size: NA
D gene: NA
CDR3 DNA: TGTGCCAGCAGCTTAGGGGGGCCCTCCGAGCAGTACTTC
CDR3 protein: CASSLGGPSEQYF

CDR3 length: 17
V gene: TRBV5-1
J gene: TRBJ1-3
clone size: NA
D gene: TRBD1
CDR3 DNA: TGCGCCAGCAGCTTGGCTATGCAGGGGGCGTCTGGAAACACCATATATTTT
CDR3 protein: CASSLAMQGASGNTIYF

CDR3 length: 15
V gene: TRBV9
J gene: TRBJ2-1
clone size: NA
D gene: TRBD2
CDR3 DNA: TGTGCCAGCAGCGGAGATAGCGGGAGGTACAATGAGCAGTTCTTC
CDR3 protein: CASSGDSGRYNEQFF

CDR3 length: 13
V gene: TRBV11-2
J gene: TRBJ2-5
clone size: NA
D gene: NA
CDR3 DNA: TGTGCCAGCAACGAGGGGTTTCAAGAGACCCAGTACTTC
CDR3 protein: CASNEGFQETQYF

CDR3 length: 14
V gene: TRBV5-1
J gene: TRBJ2-1
clone size: NA
D gene: NA
CDR3 DNA: TGCGCCAGCAGCCCCTGGGACTCCCGGGATGAGCAGTTCTTC
CDR3 protein: CASSPWDSRDEQFF

CDR3 length: 16
V gene: TRBV27
J gene: TRBJ2-3
clone size: few
D gene: TRBD2
CDR3 DNA: TGTGCCAGCAGTTTAACACTAGCGGGAGGAGGGGGTACGCAGTATTTT
CDR3 protein: CASSLTLAGGGGTQYF

CDR3 length: 16
V gene: TRBV30
J gene: TRBJ2-3
clone size: NA
D gene: NA
CDR3 DNA: TGTGCCTGGAGCCTAGGTGGGGCGTCTAGCACAGATACGCAGTATTTT
CDR3 protein: CAWSLGGASSTDTQYF

CDR3 length: 15
V gene: TRBV5-1
J gene: TRBJ2-1
clone size: NA
D gene: TRBD2
CDR3 DNA: TGCGCCAGCAGCTTCCTAGCGGGATCCTACAATGAGCAGTTCTTC
CDR3 protein: CASSFLAGSYNEQFF

CDR3 length: 14
V gene: TRBV5-6
J gene: TRBJ2-7
clone size: NA
D gene: NA
CDR3 DNA: TGTGCCAGCAGCTTGTTGGGACAATCCTACGAGCAGTACTTC
CDR3 protein: CASSLLGQSYEQYF

CDR3 length: 14
V gene: TRBV2
J gene: TRBJ1-5
clone size: NA
D gene: NA
CDR3 DNA: TGTGCCAGCAGTGAACTTAGGGTCAATCAGCCCCAGCATTTT
CDR3 protein: CASSELRVNQPQHF

CDR3 length: 11
V gene: TRBV6-1
J gene: TRBJ2-7
clone size: NA
D gene: NA
CDR3 DNA: TGTGCCAGCAGGCAGAATCGGGAGCAGTACTTC
CDR3 protein: CASRQNREQYF

CDR3 length: 14
V gene: TRBV27
J gene: TRBJ2-5
clone size: NA
D gene: TRBD1
CDR3 DNA: TGTGCCAGTAACAAACAGGGGTTCGGAGAGACCCAGTACTTC
CDR3 protein: CASNKQGFGETQYF

CDR3 length: 17
V gene: TRBV28
J gene: TRBJ2-6
clone size: NA
D gene: NA
CDR3 DNA: TGTGCCAGCAGTCCGCTAGCTGGGCGACGTGGGGCCAACGTCCTGACTTTC
CDR3 protein: CASSPLAGRRGANVLTF

CDR3 length: 16
V gene: TRBV30
J gene: TRBJ2-2
clone size: NA
D gene: TRBD2
CDR3 DNA: TGTGCCTTAGGGGTTGGTGGCGGGAGTCGTGGCGGGGAGCTGTTTTTT
CDR3 protein: CALGVGGGSRGGELFF

CDR3 length: 14
V gene: TRBV27
J gene: TRBJ1-1
clone size: few
D gene: NA
CDR3 DNA: TGTGCCAGCAGTTTATTGTCCGGGAACACTGAAGCTTTCTTT
CDR3 protein: CASSLLSGNTEAFF

CDR3 length: 15
V gene: TRBV4-1
J gene: TRBJ1-4
clone size: NA
D gene: NA
CDR3 DNA: TGCGCCAGCAGCCAATCGGCCCAAGCGCAGGAAAAACTGTTTTTT
CDR3 protein: CASSQSAQAQEKLFF

CDR3 length: 14
V gene: TRBV6-6
J gene: TRBJ2-3
clone size: once
D gene: NA
CDR3 DNA: TGTGCCAGCAGGTCCCAGGGCGGCACAGATACGCAGTATTTT
CDR3 protein: CASRSQGGTDTQYF

CDR3 length: 15
V gene: TRBV5-1
J gene: TRBJ2-1
clone size: NA
D gene: NA
CDR3 DNA: TGCGCCAGCAGCCCCGCTAGCGCGGGCTACAATGAGCAGTTCTTC
CDR3 protein: CASSPASAGYNEQFF

CDR3 length: 13
V gene: TRBV5-1
J gene: TRBJ2-7
clone size: NA
D gene: NA
CDR3 DNA: TGCGCCAGCAGCCCAGCCGGGACCTACGAGCAGTACTTC
CDR3 protein: CASSPAGTYEQYF

CDR3 length: 16
V gene: TRBV4-1
J gene: TRBJ2-5
clone size: NA
D gene: NA
CDR3 DNA: TGCGCCAGCAGCCAAGATCGAGCTCCTCCGCAAGAGACCCAGTACTTC
CDR3 protein: CASSQDRAPPQETQYF

CDR3 length: 14
V gene: TRBV11-2
J gene: TRBJ1-1
clone size: NA
D gene: NA
CDR3 DNA: TGTGCCAGCAGCTTACAGGGCGGGAACACTGAAGCTTTCTTT
CDR3 protein: CASSLQGGNTEAFF